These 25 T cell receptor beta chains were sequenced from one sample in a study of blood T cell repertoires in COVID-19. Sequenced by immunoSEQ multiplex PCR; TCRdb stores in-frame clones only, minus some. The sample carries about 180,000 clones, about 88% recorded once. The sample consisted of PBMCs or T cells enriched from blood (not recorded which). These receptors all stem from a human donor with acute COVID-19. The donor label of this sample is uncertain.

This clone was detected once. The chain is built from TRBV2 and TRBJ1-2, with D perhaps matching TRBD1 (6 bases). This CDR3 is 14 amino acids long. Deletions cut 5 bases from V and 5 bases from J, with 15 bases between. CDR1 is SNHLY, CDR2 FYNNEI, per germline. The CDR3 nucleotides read TGTGCCAGCAGTTTGAACAGGGATTCGTATGGCTACACCTTC. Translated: CASSLNRDSYGYTF.

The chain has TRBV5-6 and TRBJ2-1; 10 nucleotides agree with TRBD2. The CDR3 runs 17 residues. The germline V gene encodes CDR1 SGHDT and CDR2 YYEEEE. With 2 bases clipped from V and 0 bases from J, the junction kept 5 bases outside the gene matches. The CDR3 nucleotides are TGTGCCAGCAGCTTCGGTAGCGGGGGGCTCTCCTACAATGAGCAGTTCTTC. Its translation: CASSFGSGGLSYNEQFF.

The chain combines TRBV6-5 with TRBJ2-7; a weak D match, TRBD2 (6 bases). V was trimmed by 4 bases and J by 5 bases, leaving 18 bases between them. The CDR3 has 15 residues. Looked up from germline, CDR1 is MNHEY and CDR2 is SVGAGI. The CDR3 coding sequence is TGTGCCAGCAGTTCCCCGGGACTGGCGCGGGACGAGCAGTACTTC. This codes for CASSSPGLARDEQYF.

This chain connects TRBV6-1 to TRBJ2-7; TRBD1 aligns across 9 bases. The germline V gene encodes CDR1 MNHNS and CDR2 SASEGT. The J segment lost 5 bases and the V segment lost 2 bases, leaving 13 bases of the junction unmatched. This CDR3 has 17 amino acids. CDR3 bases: TGTGCCAGCAGTGAAAGTGTCGCAAACAGGGGGCTTCACGAGCAGTACTTC. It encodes CASSESVANRGLHEQYF.

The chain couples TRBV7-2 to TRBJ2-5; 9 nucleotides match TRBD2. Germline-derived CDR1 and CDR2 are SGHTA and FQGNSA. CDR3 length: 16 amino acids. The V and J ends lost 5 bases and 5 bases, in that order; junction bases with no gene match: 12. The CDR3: CASSRARGGDMETQYF. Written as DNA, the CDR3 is TGTGCCAGCAGCCGCGCCCGCGGGGGGGATATGGAGACCCAGTACTTC.

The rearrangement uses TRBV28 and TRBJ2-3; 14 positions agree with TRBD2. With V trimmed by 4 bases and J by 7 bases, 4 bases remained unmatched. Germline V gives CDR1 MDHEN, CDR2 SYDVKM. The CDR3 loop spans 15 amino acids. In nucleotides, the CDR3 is TGTGCCAGCAGTTCCGGGACTAGCGGGGGTCATACGCAGTATTTT. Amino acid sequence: CASSSGTSGGHTQYF.

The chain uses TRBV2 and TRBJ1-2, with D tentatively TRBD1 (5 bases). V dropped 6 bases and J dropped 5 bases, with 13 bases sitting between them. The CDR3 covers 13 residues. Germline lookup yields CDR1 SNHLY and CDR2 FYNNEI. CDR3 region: CASRKDTEYGYTF. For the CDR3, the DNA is TGTGCCAGCAGGAAGGACACGGAGTATGGCTACACCTTC.

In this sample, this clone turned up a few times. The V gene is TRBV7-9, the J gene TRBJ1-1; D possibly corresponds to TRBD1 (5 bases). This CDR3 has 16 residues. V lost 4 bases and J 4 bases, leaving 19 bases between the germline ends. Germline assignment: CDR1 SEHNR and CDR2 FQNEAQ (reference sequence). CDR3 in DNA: TGTGCCAGCAGCTCCAAGACAGCTGAGGTTAGCACTGAAGCTTTCTTT. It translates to CASSSKTAEVSTEAFF.

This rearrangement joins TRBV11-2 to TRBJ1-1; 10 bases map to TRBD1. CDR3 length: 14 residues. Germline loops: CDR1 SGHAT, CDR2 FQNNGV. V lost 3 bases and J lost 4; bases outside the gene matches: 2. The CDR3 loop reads CASSFGQGGTEAFF. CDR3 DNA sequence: TGTGCCAGCAGCTTCGGACAGGGGGGCACTGAAGCTTTCTTT.

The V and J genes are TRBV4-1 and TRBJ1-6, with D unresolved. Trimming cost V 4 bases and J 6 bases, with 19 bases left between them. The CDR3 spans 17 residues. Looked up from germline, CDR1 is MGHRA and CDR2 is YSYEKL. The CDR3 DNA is TGCGCCAGCAGCCCCACCATCTCCCGACATACTAATTCACCCCTCCACTTT. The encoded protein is CASSPTISRHTNSPLHF.

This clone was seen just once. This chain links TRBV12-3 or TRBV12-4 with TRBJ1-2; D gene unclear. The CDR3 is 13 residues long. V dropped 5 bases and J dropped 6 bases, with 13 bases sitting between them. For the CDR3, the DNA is TGTGCCAGCAGTCTCCCGGCCGGGGATGGCTACACCTTC. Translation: CASSLPAGDGYTF.

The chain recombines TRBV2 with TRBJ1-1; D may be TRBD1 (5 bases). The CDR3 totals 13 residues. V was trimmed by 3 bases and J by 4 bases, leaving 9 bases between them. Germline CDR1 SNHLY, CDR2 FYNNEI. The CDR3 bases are TGTGCCAGCAGTGAGTTCGGGGGCACTGAAGCTTTCTTT. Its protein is CASSEFGGTEAFF.

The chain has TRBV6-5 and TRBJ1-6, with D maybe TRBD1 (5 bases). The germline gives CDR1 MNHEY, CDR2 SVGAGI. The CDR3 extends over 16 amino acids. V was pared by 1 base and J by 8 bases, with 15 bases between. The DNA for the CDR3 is TGTGCCAGCAGTTACTACCGAGGGAGGGGAGATTCACCCCTCCACTTT. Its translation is CASSYYRGRGDSPLHF.

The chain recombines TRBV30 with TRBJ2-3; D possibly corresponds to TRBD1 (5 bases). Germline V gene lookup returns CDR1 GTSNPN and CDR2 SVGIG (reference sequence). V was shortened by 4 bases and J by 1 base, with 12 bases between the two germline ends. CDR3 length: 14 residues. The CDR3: CAWTWGPGTDTQYF. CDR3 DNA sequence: TGTGCCTGGACTTGGGGCCCAGGCACAGATACGCAGTATTTT.

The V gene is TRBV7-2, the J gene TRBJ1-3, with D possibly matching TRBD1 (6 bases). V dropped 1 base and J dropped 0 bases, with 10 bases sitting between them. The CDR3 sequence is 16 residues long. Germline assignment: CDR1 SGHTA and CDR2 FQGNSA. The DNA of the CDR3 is TGTGCCAGCAGCTTAGACAGGGCCAGCTCTGGAAACACCATATATTTT. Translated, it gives CASSLDRASSGNTIYF.

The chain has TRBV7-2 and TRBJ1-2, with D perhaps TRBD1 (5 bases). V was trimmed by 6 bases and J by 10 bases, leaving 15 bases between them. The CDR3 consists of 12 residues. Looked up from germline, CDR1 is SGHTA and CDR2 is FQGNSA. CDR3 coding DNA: TGTGCCAGCAGAATCTTGGGGGGGTTCTACACCTTC. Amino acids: CASRILGGFYTF.

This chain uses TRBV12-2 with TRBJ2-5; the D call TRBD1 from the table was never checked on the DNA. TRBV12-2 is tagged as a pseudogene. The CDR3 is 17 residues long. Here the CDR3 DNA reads TGTGCAAGTCGCTTAGAGTTTGTTTGGGCCAGGGAAGAGACCCAGTACTTC. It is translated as CASRLEFVWAREETQYF.

CDR3 sequence (DNA): TGCAGCGTCTTGGAGCGGGGGGAGCAGTTCTTC. The encoded protein is CSVLERGEQFF. The J gene is TRBJ2-1, the V gene TRBV29-1; 8 positions match TRBD2. Trimming at V came to 6 bases and at J to 10 bases, leaving 5 bases not matched to a gene. Germline V gives CDR1 SQVTM, CDR2 ANQGSEA. CDR3 size: 11 residues.

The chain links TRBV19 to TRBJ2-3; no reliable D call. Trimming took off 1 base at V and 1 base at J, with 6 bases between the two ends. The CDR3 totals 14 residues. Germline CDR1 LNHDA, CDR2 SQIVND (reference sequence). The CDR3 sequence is CASSIGSGTDTQYF. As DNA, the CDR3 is TGTGCCAGTAGTATAGGTTCCGGCACAGATACGCAGTATTTT.

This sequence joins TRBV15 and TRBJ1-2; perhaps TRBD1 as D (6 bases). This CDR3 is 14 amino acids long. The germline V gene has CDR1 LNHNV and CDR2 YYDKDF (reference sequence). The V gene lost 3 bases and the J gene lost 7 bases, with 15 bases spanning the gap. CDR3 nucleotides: TGTGCCACCAGCAGCCGCCAGACAGGAACTGGCTACACCTTC. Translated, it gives CATSSRQTGTGYTF. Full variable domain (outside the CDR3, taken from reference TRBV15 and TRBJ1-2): DAMVIQNPRYQVTQFGKPVTLSCSQTLNHNVMYWYQQKSSQAPKLLFHYYDKDFNNEADTPDNFQSRRPNTSFCFLDIRSPGLGDTAMYLCATSSRQTGTGYTFGSGTRLTVV.

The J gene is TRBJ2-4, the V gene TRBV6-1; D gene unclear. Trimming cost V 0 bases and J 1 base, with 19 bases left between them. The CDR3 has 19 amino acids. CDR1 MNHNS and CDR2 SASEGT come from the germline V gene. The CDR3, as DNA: TGTGCCAGCAGTGAAGCTACGGCTGCCACTCACGGGGCCAAAAACATTCAGTACTTC. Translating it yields CASSEATAATHGAKNIQYF.

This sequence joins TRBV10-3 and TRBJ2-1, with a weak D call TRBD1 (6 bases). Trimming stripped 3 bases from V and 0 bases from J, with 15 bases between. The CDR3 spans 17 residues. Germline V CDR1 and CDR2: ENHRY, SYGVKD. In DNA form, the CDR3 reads TGTGCCATCAGTGACCGCGGACAGCCGAGCTCCTACAATGAGCAGTTCTTC. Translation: CAISDRGQPSSYNEQFF.

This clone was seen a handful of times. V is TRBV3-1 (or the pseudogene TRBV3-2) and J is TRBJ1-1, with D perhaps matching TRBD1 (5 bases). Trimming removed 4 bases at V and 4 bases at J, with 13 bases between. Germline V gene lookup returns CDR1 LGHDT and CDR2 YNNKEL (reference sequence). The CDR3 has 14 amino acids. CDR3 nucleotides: TGTGCCAGCAGCCTCGGGGGTTCGGGCACTGAAGCTTTCTTT. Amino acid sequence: CASSLGGSGTEAFF.

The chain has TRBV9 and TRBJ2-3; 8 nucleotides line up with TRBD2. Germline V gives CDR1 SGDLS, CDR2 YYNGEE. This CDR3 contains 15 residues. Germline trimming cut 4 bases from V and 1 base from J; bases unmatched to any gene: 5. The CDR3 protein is CASSKQAGGTDTQYF. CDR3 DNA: TGTGCCAGCAGCAAACAAGCGGGGGGCACAGATACGCAGTATTTT.

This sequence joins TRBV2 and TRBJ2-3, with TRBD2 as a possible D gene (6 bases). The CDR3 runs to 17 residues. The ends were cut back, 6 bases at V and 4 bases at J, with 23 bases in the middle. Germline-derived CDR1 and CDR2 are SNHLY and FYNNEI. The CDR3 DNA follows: TGTGCCAGCAGGCCCCTGAAAGGAGGGGCCGGGGCAGATACGCAGTATTTT. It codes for CASRPLKGGAGADTQYF. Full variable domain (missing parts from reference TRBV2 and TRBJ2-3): EPEVTQTPSHQVTQMGQEVILRCVPISNHLYFYWYRQILGQKVEFLVSFYNNEISEKSEIFDDQFSVERPDGSNFTLKIRSTKLEDSAMYFCASRPLKGGAGADTQYFGPGTRLTVL.